Sequencing of this T cell receptor beta chain was carried out in a study of T cell responses to AZD1222 COVID-19 vaccine. Study-level results: Reportedly, nearly half the spike-specific TCRs target unmutated variant regions.

A note on this clone: Its matching antigen is unknown.

Using immunoSEQ multiplex PCR, the repertoire was profiled, and TCRdb retains in-frame clones only, with some absent. The table lists roughly 110,000 clones, approximately 90% of them singletons. The CDR3 totals 15 residues. Germline CDR1 and CDR2: MDHEN and SYDVKM. J lost 1 base, V lost 6 bases, and 5 bases had no gene match. The clonotype was recovered from an adult in good health. The chain joins TRBV28 to TRBJ1-5; 8 nucleotides agree with TRBD1. The source was peripheral blood, collected on day 0 of AZD1222 vaccination. This CDR3 reads CASSQDRGSNQPQHF. The CDR3 region has the DNA TGTGCCAGCAGCCAAGACAGGGGAAGCAATCAGCCCCAGCATTTT.